Presented here are 30 T cell receptor beta chains from one specimen sequenced in a study of cytomegalovirus exposure and HLA in healthy donors. Sequencing used immunoSEQ multiplex PCR; TCRdb keeps in-frame clones, though not all of them. The data show about 110,000 clones, less than 90% seen once. Sequenced sample: PBMCs. These TCRs come from a woman between 18 and 29 years old in good health and CMV-seropositive.

The gene calls are TRBV28 and TRBJ1-3; D gene uncertain. Deletions cut 6 bases from V and 4 bases from J, with 16 bases between. Germline CDR1 MDHEN, CDR2 SYDVKM. This CDR3 is 15 amino acids long. The CDR3 region has the DNA TGTGCCAGCAGCAAGGAGCCGGCCGGCGGAAACACCATATATTTT. As protein: CASSKEPAGGNTIYF.

The chain uses TRBV19 and TRBJ1-3; possible D gene TRBD1, 5 bases. Trimming shortened V by 6 bases and J by 0 bases, and 9 bases separated the two germline ends. The germline CDR1 and CDR2 sequences are LNHDA and SQIVND (reference sequence). This CDR3 spans 14 amino acids. The CDR3 DNA reads TGTGCCAGTAGGGAACAGGTCTCTGGAAACACCATATATTTT. Translation: CASREQVSGNTIYF.

In nucleotides, the CDR3 is TGTGCCAGCAGTCCAGGACTCACTGAAGCTTTCTTT. Amino acid sequence: CASSPGLTEAFF. The rearrangement uses TRBV28 and TRBJ1-1; D not resolved. Trimming shortened V by 5 bases and J by 4 bases, and 8 bases separated the two germline ends. CDR3 length: 12 amino acids. Germline V gene data show CDR1 as MDHEN and CDR2 as SYDVKM.

This rearrangement joins TRBV19 to TRBJ2-1, with unresolved D. Per the germline V gene, CDR1 is LNHDA and CDR2 is SQIVND (reference sequence). The V gene lost 3 bases and the J gene lost 6 bases, with 3 bases spanning the gap. CDR3 length: 11 amino acids. The CDR3 sequence: CASSIRNEQFF. CDR3 in DNA: TGTGCCAGTAGTATTCGCAATGAGCAGTTCTTC.

The CDR3 protein is CASSKAPGNTEAFF. CDR3 in DNA: TGTGCCAGTAGTAAGGCTCCGGGGAACACTGAAGCTTTCTTT. The chain employs TRBV19 and TRBJ1-1; no definite D call. The CDR3 length is 14 residues. Germline loops: CDR1 LNHDA, CDR2 SQIVND (reference sequence). V was shortened by 4 bases and J by 1 base, with 10 bases between the two germline ends. Full variable domain (rest looked up from reference TRBV19 and TRBJ1-1): DGGITQSPKYLFRKEGQNVTLSCEQNLNHDAMYWYRQDPGQGLRLIYYSQIVNDFQKGDIAEGYSVSREKKESFPLTVTSAQKNPTAFYLCASSKAPGNTEAFFGQGTRLTVV.

The V and J genes are TRBV28 and TRBJ1-6; no firm D call. This CDR3 is built from 14 residues. Germline loops: CDR1 MDHEN, CDR2 SYDVKM. V dropped 2 bases and J dropped 6 bases, with 8 bases sitting between them. CDR3 nucleotides: TGTGCCAGCAGTTTAAACGGGGTTAATTCACCCCTCCACTTT. Its protein is CASSLNGVNSPLHF.

V is TRBV5-1 and J is TRBJ1-4, with 9 bases fitting TRBD1. The V and J ends lost 1 base and 4 bases, in that order; junction bases with no gene match: 5. Germline V gene sequence: CDR1 SGHRS, CDR2 YFSETQ. The CDR3 contains 16 residues. CDR3 region: CASSLYGTGYNEKLFF. The CDR3 DNA reads as TGCGCCAGCAGCTTGTATGGGACAGGGTATAATGAAAAACTGTTTTTT.

The chain is built from TRBV6-1 and TRBJ1-2; unclear D gene. The CDR3 length is 14 residues. Germline assignment: CDR1 MNHNS and CDR2 SASEGT. With 2 bases removed from V and 2 bases from J, the gap between germline ends came to 9 bases. The CDR3 nucleotides are TGTGCCAGCAGTGAAAGATCGGTGAACTATGGCTACACCTTC. Amino acids: CASSERSVNYGYTF.

CDR3 sequence reads: CASSQGEGTGGEKLFF. CDR3 nucleotide sequence: TGCGCCAGCAGCCAAGGGGAAGGGACAGGGGGTGAAAAACTGTTTTTT. The chain combines TRBV4-3 with TRBJ1-4; 11 bases map to TRBD1. CDR1 and CDR2 from the germline V gene are LGHNA and YSLEER. The CDR3 loop spans 16 amino acids. V lost 1 base, J lost 7 bases, and 5 bases stayed unmatched.

This clone was observed a handful of times. This chain links TRBV21-1 with TRBJ2-7; the table's D call, TRBD2, has no DNA check behind it. TRBV21-1 is shown as a pseudogene. The CDR3 is made up of 11 amino acids. In DNA form, the CDR3 reads TGTGCCAGCAGCAAGGACTATCGGGAGTACTTC. It yields the protein CASSKDYREYF.

This clone occurred once. The V gene is TRBV10-3, the J gene TRBJ1-1; 9 positions agree with TRBD1. From germline, CDR1 is ENHRY and CDR2 SYGVKD. CDR3 size: 13 residues. The V segment lost 7 bases and the J segment 4 bases; nucleotides outside the gene matches: 4. CDR3: CAIMGQGGTEAFF. CDR3 nucleotide sequence: TGTGCCATCATGGGACAGGGTGGCACTGAAGCTTTCTTT.

This clone was counted once. This rearrangement joins TRBV28 to TRBJ1-2; 9 bases match TRBD1. With 2 bases clipped from V and 8 bases from J, the junction kept 3 bases outside the gene matches. CDR3 length: 13 residues. Germline lookup yields CDR1 MDHEN and CDR2 SYDVKM. The CDR3: CASSLGQGRGYTF. In DNA, the CDR3 is TGTGCCAGCAGTTTAGGACAGGGGAGGGGCTACACCTTC.

The rearrangement uses TRBV7-2 and TRBJ1-3; unclear D gene. The CDR3 sequence is 16 residues long. The germline gives CDR1 SGHTA, CDR2 FQGNSA. V dropped 5 bases and J dropped 0 bases, with 14 bases sitting between them. CDR3 DNA sequence: TGTGCCAGCAGCGCCCCTGCTGCGGGCTCTGGAAACACCATATATTTT. Translated, it gives CASSAPAAGSGNTIYF. Supplemented by reference TRBV7-2 and TRBJ1-3, the full variable domain reads GAGVSQSPSNKVTEKGKDVELRCDPISGHTALYWYRQSLGQGLEFLIYFQGNSAPDKSGLPSDRFSAERTGGSVSTLTIQRTQQEDSAVYLCASSAPAAGSGNTIYFGEGSWLTVV.

V gene TRBV28 combines with J gene TRBJ1-2; D possibly corresponds to TRBD1 (5 bases). The CDR3 runs 14 residues. Germline V gives CDR1 MDHEN, CDR2 SYDVKM. Trimming left V 1 base short and J 8 bases short, with 14 bases between. The chain's CDR3 is CASSLSWQGRGYTF. CDR3 coding DNA: TGTGCCAGCAGTTTATCCTGGCAGGGTCGCGGCTACACCTTC.

The chain carries TRBV5-6 and TRBJ2-7; D might be TRBD2 (5 bases). The ends were cut back, 0 bases at V and 5 bases at J, with 12 bases in the middle. CDR1 is SGHDT, CDR2 YYEEEE, per germline. The CDR3 runs to 14 residues. In nucleotides, the CDR3 is TGTGCCAGCAGCTTGGGTGGGAGCCTAGACGAGCAGTACTTC. Residues: CASSLGGSLDEQYF. Filled out from reference TRBV5-6 and TRBJ2-7, the complete variable domain reads DAGVTQSPTHLIKTRGQQVTLRCSPKSGHDTVSWYQQALGQGPQFIFQYYEEEERQRGNFPDRFSGHQFPNYSSELNVNALLLGDSALYLCASSLGGSLDEQYFGPGTRLTVT.

This sequence joins TRBV4-2 and TRBJ2-7; D uncertain. Trimming cost V 4 bases and J 5 bases, with 15 bases left between them. This CDR3 is 14 amino acids long. The V gene's germline CDR1 is LGHNA and CDR2 YNFKEQ. As DNA, the CDR3 is TGTGCCAGCAGCCGCACCCCCCTCGGAGACGAGCAGTACTTC. Its protein is CASSRTPLGDEQYF.

The chain carries TRBV6-5 and TRBJ2-2; D gene uncertain. Trimming pared 2 bases from V and 6 bases from J, leaving 16 bases between. Germline CDR1 is MNHEY and CDR2 is SVGAGI. The CDR3 consists of 16 residues. Here the CDR3 reads CASSYRGIDGPGELFF. DNA for the CDR3: TGTGCCAGCAGTTACCGCGGTATAGACGGTCCCGGGGAGCTGTTTTTT.

This chain connects TRBV5-4 to TRBJ1-3; D not resolved. V gave up 0 bases and J gave up 0 bases, with 7 bases separating them. The CDR3 totals 15 residues. Germline values: CDR1 SGHNT, CDR2 YYREEE (reference sequence). The chain's CDR3 is CASSLGPTSGNTIYF. CDR3 bases: TGTGCCAGCAGCTTGGGCCCTACCTCTGGAAACACCATATATTTT.

CDR3 DNA sequence: TGCAGCCCTGGACAGGGATTTTCCTACGAGCAGTACGTC. Protein: CSPGQGFSYEQYV. The chain employs TRBV29-1 and TRBJ2-7, with 8 bases that match TRBD1. V trimming: 8 bases; J trimming: 1 base; junction bases outside the gene matches: 7. Germline CDR1 and CDR2: SQVTM and ANQGSEA. This CDR3 comprises 13 residues.

CDR3 nucleotides: TGTGCCAGCAGACCTGCGGGGGACGGCACAGATACGCAGTATTTT. It encodes CASRPAGDGTDTQYF. The rearrangement links TRBV28 to TRBJ2-3; TRBD2 matches at 7 bases. Per the germline V gene, CDR1 is MDHEN and CDR2 is SYDVKM. CDR3 length: 15 amino acids. J gave up 1 base and V 6 bases, and 7 bases lay outside the gene matches.

This chain's CDR3 is CATSGYRDSYSPLHF. In DNA form, the CDR3 reads TGTGCCACCAGCGGATACCGGGACAGTTATTCACCCCTCCACTTT. The chain employs TRBV15 and TRBJ1-6; 7 bases match TRBD1. V was clipped by 5 bases and J by 8 bases; unmatched bases: 9. CDR3 length equals 15 residues. From germline, CDR1 is LNHNV and CDR2 YYDKDF (reference sequence). The full variable domain, its missing parts supplied by reference TRBV15 and TRBJ1-6, is DAMVIQNPRYQVTQFGKPVTLSCSQTLNHNVMYWYQQKSSQAPKLLFHYYDKDFNNEADTPDNFQSRRPNTSFCFLDIRSPGLGDTAMYLCATSGYRDSYSPLHFGNGTRLTVT.

A word on this clone: Other DNA sequences within the sample encode an identical CDR3. The CDR3 DNA reads as TGTGCCAGCAGCCCAAGCACAGATACGCAGTATTTT. It codes for CASSPSTDTQYF. The chain carries TRBV27 and TRBJ2-3; D remains ambiguous. Trimming left V 6 bases short and J 0 bases short, with 4 bases between. This CDR3 has 12 residues. Germline assignment: CDR1 MNHEY and CDR2 SMNVEV (reference sequence).

On this clone itself: This same CDR3 is encoded by further DNA sequences in the sample. CDR3 amino acids: CASSSTGGTEAFF. The CDR3 nucleotides are TGTGCCAGCAGTTCGACAGGGGGCACTGAAGCTTTCTTT. This sequence joins TRBV6-6 and TRBJ1-1; 9 bases are a match to TRBD1. Trimming removed 4 bases from V and 4 bases from J; junction bases left unmatched: 1. There are 13 residues in the CDR3. CDR1 and CDR2 (germline): MNHNY, SVGAGI (reference sequence).

The chain carries TRBV5-6 and TRBJ2-7; 8 positions agree with TRBD1. The CDR3 contains 16 residues. V gave up 1 base and J gave up 1 base; unmatched junction bases: 7. The germline gives CDR1 SGHDT, CDR2 YYEEEE. CDR3 DNA: TGTGCCAGCAGCTTGTTGTGGGACAGGTTATCCTACGAGCAGTACGTC. It yields the protein CASSLLWDRLSYEQYV.

V is TRBV2 and J is TRBJ1-2; TRBD1 matches 7 bases. From germline, CDR1 is SNHLY and CDR2 FYNNEI. There are 15 residues in the CDR3. V gave up 7 bases and J gave up 5 bases; unmatched junction bases: 13. The CDR3, as DNA: TGTGCCAGCACCCGGAGGGAAGGGGGCGGATATGGCTACACCTTC. Protein sequence: CASTRREGGGYGYTF.

J is TRBJ1-5 and V is TRBV4-2; no clear D. Germline values: CDR1 LGHNA, CDR2 YNFKEQ. The CDR3 length is 14 residues. The V gene lost 0 bases and the J gene lost 7 bases, with 10 bases spanning the gap. CDR3 coding DNA: TGTGCCAGCAGCCAAGATGGGGAGAACCAGCCCCAGCATTTT. As protein: CASSQDGENQPQHF.

The V and J genes are TRBV5-1 and TRBJ1-1; D may be TRBD1 (6 bases). This CDR3 region has 14 residues. Germline assignment: CDR1 SGHRS and CDR2 YFSETQ. Trimming took off 0 bases at V and 1 base at J, with 7 bases between the two ends. The CDR3: CASSLETGNTEAFF. CDR3 coding DNA: TGCGCCAGCAGCTTGGAGACAGGGAACACTGAAGCTTTCTTT.

This chain links TRBV5-1 with TRBJ2-7, with TRBD2 matching over 7 bases. Germline-derived CDR1 and CDR2 are SGHRS and YFSETQ. The CDR3 contains 15 residues. Losses at the gene ends were 1 base for V and 2 bases for J; bases not matched to a gene: 6. The CDR3 protein is CASSLMGGVTYEQYV. In DNA, the CDR3 is TGCGCCAGCAGCTTGATGGGGGGGGTTACCTACGAGCAGTACGTC.

The rearrangement links TRBV25-1 to TRBJ2-7; D is possibly TRBD1 (5 bases). With 6 bases removed from V and 6 bases from J, the gap between germline ends came to 15 bases. Germline values: CDR1 MGHDK, CDR2 SYGVNS. This CDR3 region has 13 residues. In DNA, the CDR3 is TGTGCCAGCAGCACAGTGGCAGGGCGCGAGCAGTACTTC. The encoded protein is CASSTVAGREQYF.

CDR3 DNA sequence: TGTGCCAGCAGTTTATACAGGGACACTGAAGCTTTCTTT. Translation gives CASSLYRDTEAFF. The chain combines TRBV28 with TRBJ1-1; TRBD1 might be the D (6 bases). Germline CDR1 MDHEN, CDR2 SYDVKM. The germline V and J ends were trimmed by 1 base and 3 bases, with 6 bases remaining between them. This CDR3 is built from 13 residues.